These 14 T cell receptor beta chains were all obtained from the same sample, sequenced in a study of cytomegalovirus exposure and HLA in healthy donors. Vbeta (60) and Jbeta (13) primers were used in the PCR. Assay used: immunoSEQ multiplex PCR; TCRdb lists only in-frame clones, some missing. The sample contains roughly 180,000 clones, around 80% of which appear only once. The specimen was PBMCs. All receptors derive from a woman in her 30s in good health and CMV-seropositive.

This clone was observed a handful of times. The chain employs TRBV11-3 and TRBJ2-5, with 8 bases lining up with TRBD2. CDR3 length equals 14 residues. The germline V gene has CDR1 SGHNT and CDR2 YENEEA. After removal of 6 bases from V and 2 bases from J, the junction contained 5 bases not matched to a gene. The CDR3 DNA follows: TGTGCCAGCAGTCCCCGCGGGGGGCAAGAGACCCAGTACTTC. Translated: CASSPRGGQETQYF.

CDR3 nucleotide sequence: TGTGCCAGCATTAAACAGGGGGCCTCTTCTTTTGGCTACACCTTC. Protein: CASIKQGASSFGYTF. The chain has TRBV2 and TRBJ1-2; 9 bases are a match to TRBD1. Germline CDR1 is SNHLY and CDR2 is FYNNEI. V lost 7 bases to trimming and J lost 7 bases; unmatched junction nucleotides: 13. The CDR3 consists of 15 residues.

V gene TRBV5-8 combines with J gene TRBJ2-1, with 7 bases identical to TRBD1. Per the germline V gene, CDR1 is SGHTS and CDR2 is YDEGEE. V lost 7 bases to trimming and J lost 5 bases; unmatched junction nucleotides: 12. This CDR3 contains 15 residues. The CDR3 protein is CASGRTGVGHNEQFF. CDR3 in DNA: TGTGCCAGCGGCCGTACAGGGGTAGGGCACAATGAGCAGTTCTTC.

Note on this clone: At the DNA level, this CDR3 is encoded by other sequences in the same sample as well. The V call is TRBV4-2, the J call TRBJ1-3; the match to TRBD1 covers 7 bases. CDR1 is LGHNA, CDR2 YNFKEQ, per germline. V lost 0 bases, J lost 3 bases, and 11 bases stayed unmatched. This CDR3 is built from 18 residues. The CDR3 sequence: CASSQDLRGQNFGNTIYF. The CDR3 DNA reads TGTGCCAGCAGCCAAGATTTGAGGGGACAGAACTTTGGAAACACCATATATTTT.

The rearrangement uses TRBV10-3 and TRBJ2-7; 9 bases fit TRBD2. Looked up from germline, CDR1 is ENHRY and CDR2 is SYGVKD. This CDR3 is 13 amino acids long. V trimming: 10 bases; J trimming: 0 bases; junction bases outside the gene matches: 4. This CDR3 is CATRLADSYEQYF. The CDR3 DNA follows: TGTGCCACCAGACTAGCGGACTCCTACGAGCAGTACTTC.

The chain is built from TRBV7-8 and TRBJ1-1; TRBD1 might be the D (5 bases). V was pared by 5 bases and J by 1 base, with 14 bases between. There are 15 residues in the CDR3. Germline loops: CDR1 SGHVS, CDR2 FQNEAQ. The CDR3 reads CASSPQARGNTEAFF. The CDR3 DNA reads as TGTGCCAGCAGCCCCCAAGCAAGGGGGAACACTGAAGCTTTCTTT.

The chain employs TRBV28 and TRBJ2-5; TRBD1 matches 9 bases. The CDR3 is 15 amino acids. In germline, CDR1 is MDHEN, CDR2 SYDVKM. The trim removed 6 bases at V and 2 bases at J, leaving 7 bases unmatched. For the CDR3, the DNA is TGTGCCAGCAGGACAGGGGGACGGCTGCAAGAGACCCAGTACTTC. Translation gives CASRTGGRLQETQYF.

V and J are TRBV10-3 and TRBJ2-3; 7 bases fit TRBD2. The CDR3 loop spans 14 amino acids. CDR1 is ENHRY, CDR2 SYGVKD, per germline. The trim removed 3 bases at V and 6 bases at J, leaving 6 bases unmatched. This CDR3 reads CAISDPGTTDTQYF. DNA of the CDR3: TGTGCCATCAGTGACCCCGGGACTACTGATACGCAGTATTTT.

This chain joins TRBV27 and TRBJ1-1; D gene unclear. The germline CDR1 and CDR2 sequences are MNHEY and SMNVEV (reference sequence). This CDR3 spans 13 amino acids. V was pared by 8 bases and J by 6 bases, with 16 bases between. In DNA form, the CDR3 reads TGTGCCAGCCCTCCACCTTGGAGGGCTGAAGCTTTCTTT. This codes for CASPPPWRAEAFF.

This chain's CDR3 is CASSTLQALTDTQYF. The CDR3 DNA is TGTGCCAGTAGTACCCTACAGGCTTTAACAGATACGCAGTATTTT. This chain joins TRBV19 and TRBJ2-3, with D possibly matching TRBD1 (5 bases). In germline, CDR1 is LNHDA, CDR2 SQIVND (reference sequence). The V end lost 4 bases, the J end lost 3 bases, and 14 bases lay between the germline ends. The CDR3 sequence is 15 residues long.

The CDR3 DNA is TGCGCCAGCACCGAGCCCCGGGACAGGGGTTGGTGGTCCTATAATTCACCCCTCCACTTT. Residues: CASTEPRDRGWWSYNSPLHF. This chain uses TRBV10-1 with TRBJ1-6, with TRBD1 identical over 10 bases. V was pared by 7 bases and J by 1 base, with 16 bases of the junction left unmatched. In germline, CDR1 is WNHNN, CDR2 SYGVQD (reference sequence). This CDR3 has 20 residues.

The chain joins TRBV2 to TRBJ2-4; 8 bases are shared with TRBD2. The CDR3 loop spans 16 amino acids. After removal of 6 bases from V and 5 bases from J, the junction contained 12 bases not matched to a gene. From germline, CDR1 is SNHLY and CDR2 FYNNEI. The CDR3 nucleotides are TGTGCCAGCAGCGCCCTCCTCGGGGGGGGGCAAAACATTCAGTACTTC. Amino acids: CASSALLGGGQNIQYF.

The chain couples TRBV6-1 to TRBJ1-2; D possibly corresponds to TRBD1 (6 bases). CDR3 length equals 14 residues. The germline CDR1 and CDR2 sequences are MNHNS and SASEGT. With 6 bases removed from V and 4 bases from J, the gap between germline ends came to 15 bases. The CDR3 nucleotides are TGTGCCAGCAGACTTAGACAGGCGATCTATGGCTACACCTTC. Translation gives CASRLRQAIYGYTF.

The chain uses TRBV5-1 and TRBJ2-7; 11 bases match TRBD2. There are 15 residues in the CDR3. V gave up 4 bases and J gave up 5 bases; unmatched junction bases: 8. Germline lookup yields CDR1 SGHRS and CDR2 YFSETQ. The DNA for the CDR3 is TGCGCCAGCAGCCCTGGACTAGCGGGCGCCCACGAGCAGTACTTC. It yields the protein CASSPGLAGAHEQYF.